The 12 T cell receptor beta chains below come from one sample, sequenced in a study of CD8+CD57+ T cells in acquired aplastic anemia. Patients selected for sequencing had displayed CD8+CD57+ cell expansion by flow cytometry. Genomic DNA was employed as the template in profiling TCR beta VDJ and CDR3. TCRdb independently ran MiXCR on the reads; one entry per CDR3 protein. The sample consists of approximately 150,000 distinct CDR3 sequences, roughly 43% of them appearing once. The material sequenced was sorted CD4+, CD8+, or CD8+CD57+ T cells (not recorded which) from PBMCs. The receptors were gathered from a human donor with aplastic anemia.

This clonotype was observed once. A much larger clonotype is one base distant, so this may be a read error. V and J are TRBV6-5 and TRBJ1-2; D is unclear. CDR3 length: 15 residues. Germline V gene data show CDR1 as MNHEY and CDR2 as SVGAGI. V was shortened by 0 bases and J by 8 bases, with 16 bases between the two germline ends. CDR3 protein: CASSYSSYSGAGYTF. The CDR3 nucleotides read TGTGCCAGCAGTTACTCGAGTTACTCCGGAGCGGGCTACACCTTC.

There are many counts of this clonotype. The chain is built from TRBV5-6 and TRBJ1-2, with D tentatively TRBD1 (5 bases). V was trimmed by 4 bases and J by 6 bases, leaving 13 bases between them. The CDR3 sequence is 13 residues long. Germline V lookup: CDR1 SGHDT, CDR2 YYEEEE. The CDR3 loop is CASSLGARDGYTF. Written as DNA, the CDR3 is TGTGCCAGCAGCCTCGGGGCCAGGGATGGCTACACCTTC.

The chain links TRBV6-5 to TRBJ1-1; no definite D call. V was shortened by 0 bases and J by 1 base, with 12 bases between the two germline ends. The CDR3 loop spans 16 amino acids. Germline CDR1 is MNHEY and CDR2 is SVGAGI. In DNA, the CDR3 is TGTGCCAGCAGTTACTCGATTTGGCGGGAGAACACTGAAGCTTTCTTT. Protein product: CASSYSIWRENTEAFF.

This chain joins TRBV19 and TRBJ1-3, with TRBD1 as a possible D gene (5 bases). Trimming stripped 8 bases from V and 0 bases from J, with 14 bases between. Per germline, CDR1 LNHDA and CDR2 SQIVND (reference sequence). The CDR3 sequence is 15 residues long. The CDR3 spells CASSSDTISGNTIYF. The CDR3 nucleotides are TGTGCCAGTTCCTCGGACACCATCTCTGGAAACACCATATATTTT.

There are a few counts of this clonotype. V usage is TRBV7-2 and J usage is TRBJ1-2; no clear D. V was cut by 1 base and J by 5 bases, with 11 bases left in between. Germline lookup yields CDR1 SGHTA and CDR2 FQGNSA. The CDR3 spans 14 residues. DNA of the CDR3: TGTGCCAGCAGCTTAGAAGTTGGGTTATATGGCTACACCTTC. Translated, it gives CASSLEVGLYGYTF.

This clonotype was seen repeatedly, ten times or more. The J gene is TRBJ2-1, the V gene TRBV3-1; no reliable D call. The CDR3 covers 13 residues. Germline V lookup: CDR1 LGHDT, CDR2 YNNKEL (reference sequence). Trimming removed 1 base from V and 7 bases from J, with 8 bases in between. This chain's CDR3 is CASSQVVGNEQFF. CDR3 nucleotide sequence: TGTGCCAGCAGCCAAGTGGTCGGGAATGAGCAGTTCTTC.

The rearrangement uses TRBV7-2 and TRBJ2-7; D gene ambiguous. Germline V lookup: CDR1 SGHTA, CDR2 FQGNSA. V was shortened by 4 bases and J by 0 bases, with 10 bases between the two germline ends. CDR3 length equals 14 residues. The CDR3 DNA reads as TGTGCCAGCAGCTCTATGTCCAGCTCCTACGAGCAGTACTTC. This translates into CASSSMSSSYEQYF.

In the case of this clonotype: Relative to the germline gene, one junction end is altered; a read error may explain this. This chain connects TRBV6-5 to TRBJ2-1; D unresolved. This CDR3 comprises 15 residues. Germline values: CDR1 MNHEY, CDR2 SVGAGI. The CDR3 nucleotides read TGTGCCAGCAGTTCTGGTGCGAGTCCATACAATCAGCAGTTCTTC. Its translation: CASSSGASPYNQQFF.

This clonotype was detected ten times or more. This rearrangement joins TRBV12-3 or TRBV12-4 to TRBJ1-2, with a possible D match to TRBD1 (5 bases). The CDR3 is 13 amino acids. V lost 7 bases, J lost 5 bases, and 14 bases lay in between. The CDR3 DNA sequence: TGTGCCAGCACCCTCGGGACGGGGTATGGCTACACCTTC. It specifies CASTLGTGYGYTF.

There are many counts of this clonotype. The chain combines TRBV5-1 with TRBJ2-2; no definite D call. Germline V gene sequence: CDR1 SGHRS, CDR2 YFSETQ. Trimming cost V 5 bases and J 2 bases, with 4 bases left between them. The CDR3 has 12 residues. The CDR3, as DNA: TGCGCCAGCAGTGCCAACACCGGGGAGCTGTTTTTT. Its translation is CASSANTGELFF.

This chain connects TRBV4-2 to TRBJ1-3; D is undetermined. Trimming left V 2 bases short and J 8 bases short, with 13 bases between. Germline CDR1 LGHNA, CDR2 YNFKEQ. The CDR3 runs to 14 residues. The DNA of the CDR3 is TGTGCCAGCAGCCAATCAGGACCGGTGGACACCATATATTTT. This sequence encodes CASSQSGPVDTIYF.

This clonotype was observed at least ten times. The rearrangement links TRBV27 to TRBJ1-6, with D tentatively TRBD1 (6 bases). Germline CDR1 and CDR2: MNHEY and SMNVEV (reference sequence). V dropped 8 bases and J dropped 6 bases, with 14 bases sitting between them. The CDR3 covers 14 residues. CDR3 sequence reads: CASASRGRNSPLHF. The CDR3 DNA reads TGTGCCAGCGCCTCCAGGGGACGTAATTCACCCCTCCACTTT.